The present entry profiles one TCR beta chain with its context. The antigen remains undetermined. TCRdb called the 5' RACE reads again in MiXCR, with one record for every CDR3 protein. The table shows under 75,000 distinct CDR3 sequences, with 13% occurring only once. Germline CDR1 and CDR2: PRHDT and FYEKMQ (reference sequence). This CDR3 has 14 residues. With V trimmed by 7 bases and J by 9 bases, 7 bases remained unmatched. Described time point: sample taken at primary tumor resection. Material for sequencing was whole RNA from tumor, nontumor lung or frozen PBMC, left unsorted. The donors comprised some 70 untreated early-stage non-small cell lung cancer patients. This record belongs to a study of spatial heterogeneity in lung cancer. Notes on the study in general: At tumor resection, ubiquitous expanded TCRs were detected in blood more often than later.

This chain joins TRBV13 and TRBJ2-1; 12 nucleotides agree with TRBD2. This clonotype was sampled from a male donor with early-stage non-small cell lung cancer. The sample was PBMCs, taken at surgery. CDR3 protein: CASTSSGRASEQFF. Written as DNA, the CDR3 is TGTGCCAGCACTTCTAGCGGGAGGGCATCTGAGCAGTTCTTC.